The clone carrying this T cell receptor (beta chain) was seen a single time. The sample comes from a study of blood T cells in healthy people across ages. A second PCR, run for about 6 to 11 cycles, used a sample-barcoded 5' primer plus a J-beta primer mix. Researchers report that each sample yielded at least 3 million CDR3-containing paired-end reads. TCRdb re-called the 5' RACE reads through MiXCR, storing one row per CDR3 protein. The sample comprises 1.5 million to 1.8 million distinct CDR3 sequences, roughly 43% of which are singletons, and approximately 4% rests with the top ten. Researchers collected about 10 milliliters of peripheral blood from every single donor. This CDR3 contains 13 residues. Germline V CDR1 and CDR2: SGHTA, FQGNSA.

The TCR comes from a woman aged 18-35 years in good health. The sample consisted of blood. J is TRBJ2-5 and V is TRBV7-2; D is unclear. The J call may be wrong; the DNA end is better matched by TRBJ2-7. CDR3 coding DNA: TGTGCCAGCAGCACTCAGACTGGCTACGAGCAGTACTTC. Encoded protein: CASSTQTGYEQYF.